This T cell receptor beta chain originates from a study of CXCR3-negative and CXCR3-positive naive CD8 T cells. Study-wide results and caveats: Freshly isolated PBMCs were used in most assays, given partial CXCR3 loss after freezing. TRBV-TRBJ usage was alike in naive CXCR3-negative and CXCR3-positive cells but differed in memory cells. Against CXCR3-negative naive cells, CXCR3-positive naive cells showed more hydrophobic TRB CDR3s.

The TRB cDNA libraries were prepared by 5' RACE with UMI labels. After re-calling the 5' RACE reads, TCRdb lists one entry per CDR3 protein, DNA absent. This repertoire includes roughly 120,000 distinct CDR3 sequences. Cells classed as naive CD8+ T cells were CD45RO-CCR7+CD27+CD95-. Germline CDR1 SEHNR, CDR2 FQNEAQ (reference sequence). This CDR3 is 12 amino acids long. Remarks on this clonotype: Its specificity is not known.

Sequencing was performed on naive CXCR3+ CD8+ T cells from blood. This sample's subset: CD45RO-CCR7+CD27+CD95- naive CD8+ T cells expressing CXCR3 (TNR3+). The chain uses TRBV7-9 and TRBJ2-7. This clonotype was obtained from a human donor in good health. Some clones in this sample may be carry-over from other donors' samples. The CDR3 protein is CASRPQTYEQYF.